Listed below are T cell receptor beta chains from one sample, sequenced in a study of shared clonotypes between healthy human individuals. Profiled with immunoSEQ multiplex PCR; TCRdb holds only in-frame clones, not every one. The table shows over a million clones, with about 76% occurring only once. The sequenced material came from memory CD4+ T cells sorted from blood. The receptors originated from a man aged 18-30 years in good health. CDR3s include the opening cysteine and the closing phenylalanine or tryptophan. D genes are given only for firm matches. Some rows have no size entry. The others give once, few or many, or a class for an expanded clone.

cdr3_length j_call d_call clone_size v_call cdr3_nt cdr3_aa
13 TRBJ1-6 - - TRBV7-8 TGTGCCAGCAGCTTAGGGGACTATTCACCCCTCCACTTT CASSLGDYSPLHF
14 TRBJ2-3 - - TRBV11-3 TGTGCCAGCAGCCCCGGAAGCCCCACAGATACGCAGTATTTT CASSPGSPTDTQYF
13 TRBJ1-1 - - TRBV5-4 TGTGCCAGCAGCTTCGACAGGTGGACTGAAGCTTTCTTT CASSFDRWTEAFF
19 TRBJ2-3 - - TRBV5-1 TGCGCCAGCAGATCTACAAGATTACAGGTCTTTCCTAGCACAGATACGCAGTATTTT CASRSTRLQVFPSTDTQYF
14 TRBJ2-1 - - TRBV19 TGTGCCAGTAGTATCACTCCTACCTACAATGAGCAGTTCTTC CASSITPTYNEQFF
15 TRBJ1-5 TRBD1 - TRBV6-6 TGTGCCAGCAGTTACGCGGGACAGGGGGTTGAGCCCCAGCATTTT CASSYAGQGVEPQHF
13 TRBJ1-2 TRBD1 - TRBV29-1 TGCAGCGTCAACAGGGGCGTTGACTATGGCTACACCTTC CSVNRGVDYGYTF
14 TRBJ1-2 - - TRBV11-2 TGTGCCAGCAGCTTAGAGTGGTTTAACTATGGCTACACCTTC CASSLEWFNYGYTF
17 TRBJ2-5 - - TRBV5-1 TGCGCCAGCAGCCGTAATTCAGGGGGGGCCTATCAAGAGACCCAGTACTTC CASSRNSGGAYQETQYF
12 TRBJ1-2 - - TRBV6-5 TGTGCCAGCAGTTCCGGACAGTCCGGCTACACCTTC CASSSGQSGYTF
13 TRBJ2-5 - once TRBV10-3 TGTGCCATCAGCCCGGGACTCCAAGAGACCCAGTACTTC CAISPGLQETQYF
17 TRBJ2-7 TRBD2 few TRBV7-2 TGTGCCAGCAGCTTAGCGATGTTAGCGGGAGGGCGGTACGAGCAGTACTTC CASSLAMLAGGRYEQYF
13 TRBJ2-2 TRBD2 - TRBV29-1 TGCAGCGTTGTAAATAGCGGGAGCAGGGAGCTGTTTTTT CSVVNSGSRELFF
17 TRBJ2-5 - - TRBV5-1 TGCGCCAGCAGCTTGGGCCGGCTGGGGGCGAGAGGGGAGACCCAGTACTTC CASSLGRLGARGETQYF
13 TRBJ2-2 - - TRBV30 TGTGCCTGGAGTGGCTTGAGCTCCGGGGAGCTGTTTTTT CAWSGLSSGELFF
15 TRBJ2-1 TRBD2 - TRBV5-1 TGCGCCAGCGGCCTAGCGGGGGGGACCTACAATGAGCAGTTCTTC CASGLAGGTYNEQFF
14 TRBJ1-5 - - TRBV11-2 TGTGCCAGCAGCGAGGGACTTCGCAATCAGCCCCAGCATTTT CASSEGLRNQPQHF
12 TRBJ2-1 - - TRBV9 TGTGCCAGCAGCGACCAGCCCAATGAGCAGTTCTTC CASSDQPNEQFF
14 TRBJ1-1 TRBD1 few TRBV30 TGTGCCTGGAGTCCAGACAGGGGAAACACTGAAGCTTTCTTT CAWSPDRGNTEAFF
16 TRBJ1-1 TRBD1 once TRBV18 TGTGCCAGCTCACCCGGACTGAGACAGGGGCACACTGAAGCTTTCTTT CASSPGLRQGHTEAFF
11 TRBJ1-4 - few TRBV2 TGTGCCAGCAGTTCGAGCGAAAAACTGTTTTTT CASSSSEKLFF
18 TRBJ2-5 TRBD2 - TRBV5-1 TGCGCCAGCAGCTTGGGAGGACTAGCGGGGGCCCACCAAGAGACCCAGTACTTC CASSLGGLAGAHQETQYF
13 TRBJ1-1 TRBD1 few TRBV5-6 TGTGCCAGCAGCGGGACAGGGGGAGGCACGGTTTTCTTT CASSGTGGGTVFF
14 TRBJ2-7 - - TRBV19 TGTGCCAGTAGTAGGACAGTTAGCTCCTACGAGCAGTACTTC CASSRTVSSYEQYF
15 TRBJ1-5 TRBD1 - TRBV5-1 TGCGCCAGCAGCTTGGAACAGGGGGCAGGTCAGCCCCAGCATTTT CASSLEQGAGQPQHF
13 TRBJ1-5 TRBD1 - TRBV7-8 TGTGCCAGCAGCCAGGGAGGGGGCCAGCCCCAGCATTTT CASSQGGGQPQHF
16 TRBJ2-3 - - TRBV4-1 TGCGCCAGCAGCCAAGATTGGGGGAGTACCACAGATACGCAGTATTTT CASSQDWGSTTDTQYF
13 TRBJ2-3 - few TRBV4-1 TGCGCCAGCAGCCAAGATCCGGGGGTTACGCAGTATTTT CASSQDPGVTQYF
15 TRBJ2-1 - - TRBV5-1 TGCGCCAGCAGCTTGGGAGGGGCTAACTACAATGAGCAGTTCTTC CASSLGGANYNEQFF
14 TRBJ1-5 TRBD1 - TRBV2 TGTGCCAGCAGGGGGGACAGGGGAGTAGAGCCCCAGCATTTT CASRGDRGVEPQHF
18 TRBJ2-3 TRBD1 - TRBV5-1 TGCGCCAGCAGCTTGGGACCCGGGACAGGGTCTTCGGGAGATACGCAGTATTTT CASSLGPGTGSSGDTQYF
14 TRBJ2-1 - - TRBV18 TGTGCCAGCTCACCGAGGACAGCCAACAATGAGCAGTTCTTC CASSPRTANNEQFF
15 TRBJ2-3 - - TRBV5-1 TGCGCCAGCAGCTTGGCGGCCGATTTCACAGATACGCAGTATTTT CASSLAADFTDTQYF
12 TRBJ1-1 - few TRBV6-5 TGTGCCAGCAGTGTGGGGGGGCGCGCAGCTTTCTTT CASSVGGRAAFF
15 TRBJ1-1 - - TRBV28 TGTGCCAGCAGTTCCGCCCCACAAGGCGGCACTGAAGCTTTCTTT CASSSAPQGGTEAFF
17 TRBJ2-4 - few TRBV4-1 TGCGCCAGCAGCCAAGTCCAGGGAAGGTCGGCCAAAAACATTCAGTACTTC CASSQVQGRSAKNIQYF